The source of this T cell receptor (beta chain) is a study of cytomegalovirus exposure and HLA in healthy donors. Across the study: Among some 400 genotyped donors, more than 65% fell in the Caucasian-associated ancestry cluster. General observations from the study: Roughly uniform sequencing depth across donors was assumed, possibly incorrectly.

As to this clone: Its antigen is undetermined.

This CDR3 has 16 amino acids. Germline assignment: CDR1 GTSNPN and CDR2 SVGIG (reference sequence). V lost 1 base to trimming and J lost 0 bases, with 15 bases between them. The PCR employed 60 Vbeta primers together with 13 Jbeta primers. Authors' processing steps: There were around 78 million unique TCR beta chains by a later count, and approximately 11 million of them were shared. Clones were read by immunoSEQ multiplex PCR, and TCRdb kept only the in-frame ones, dropping some. The V and J calls and clone size were taken over from that table, and D and trimming were inferred from the DNA. The sample holds 150,000 to 200,000 clones; around 82% are singletons and the top ten take roughly 15%.

This receptor was taken from a woman in her twenties or thirties in good health and CMV-seropositive. This chain links TRBV30 with TRBJ1-2, with no clear D. The material sequenced was PBMCs. The CDR3 region is CAWSAGSRETNYGYTF. In nucleotides, the CDR3 is TGTGCCTGGAGTGCCGGCAGCCGGGAAACTAACTATGGCTACACCTTC.